The 20 T cell receptor beta chains below come from one sample, sequenced in a study of blood T cells in healthy people across ages. Next came a second PCR, run for 7 to 11 cycles, which used a sample-barcoded 5' primer along with a J-beta primer mix. TCRdb re-called the 5' RACE reads with MiXCR, one entry per CDR3 protein. The sample includes around 1.5 million distinct CDR3 sequences, around 42% of them seen just once. Source material: blood. These receptors were collected from a woman under 30 in good health.

The V gene is TRBV9, the J gene TRBJ2-3; D remains unclear. The V gene's germline CDR1 is SGDLS and CDR2 YYNGEE. The CDR3 runs to 14 residues. V was pared by 3 bases and J by 4 bases, with 12 bases between. The CDR3 is CASSDPMRSDTQYF. CDR3 bases: TGTGCCAGCAGCGATCCGATGAGGTCAGATACGCAGTATTTT.

V usage is TRBV30 and J usage is TRBJ1-5, with D tentatively TRBD1 (5 bases). The CDR3 is made up of 15 amino acids. Deletions cut 2 bases from V and 6 bases from J, with 17 bases between. Germline V gives CDR1 GTSNPN, CDR2 SVGIG (reference sequence). In nucleotides, the CDR3 is TGTGCCTGGAGTAGAGGCAGGGCAAATGCTCAGCCCCAGCATTTT. Its translation: CAWSRGRANAQPQHF.

This clonotype was picked up a small number of times. The chain couples TRBV11-2 to TRBJ2-3; D is unclear. Germline V gene data show CDR1 as SGHAT and CDR2 as FQNNGV. The CDR3 has 15 residues. V gave up 3 bases and J gave up 3 bases, with 13 bases separating them. CDR3: CASSLNSAITDTQYF. The CDR3, as DNA: TGTGCCAGCAGCTTGAATTCGGCGATTACAGATACGCAGTATTTT.

The chain couples TRBV28 to TRBJ2-1, with TRBD1 matching 11 bases. Germline V CDR1 and CDR2: MDHEN, SYDVKM. This CDR3 spans 16 amino acids. J gave up 7 bases and V 7 bases, and 12 bases lay outside the gene matches. The CDR3 DNA reads as TGTGCCAGCAATGCCCCCGGGACAGGGGGTTCGAATGAGCAGTTCTTC. This gives the protein CASNAPGTGGSNEQFF.

The rearrangement joins TRBV9 to TRBJ2-5, with D possibly matching TRBD2 (5 bases). Trimming removed 1 base at V and 5 bases at J, with 12 bases between. The CDR3 has 14 residues. In germline, CDR1 is SGDLS, CDR2 YYNGEE. The CDR3 nucleotides are TGTGCCAGCAGCGTACTCGAGGGCGCGGAGACCCAGTACTTC. Amino acid sequence: CASSVLEGAETQYF.

This clonotype was observed a few times. The J gene is TRBJ1-6, the V gene TRBV7-2; D gene ambiguous. Germline-derived CDR1 and CDR2 are SGHTA and FQGNSA. The ends were cut back, 3 bases at V and 5 bases at J, with 11 bases in the middle. This CDR3 has 15 amino acids. CDR3 sequence reads: CASSFRPLDNSPLHF. In nucleotides, the CDR3 is TGTGCCAGCAGCTTTCGACCGCTCGATAATTCACCCCTCCACTTT.

The CDR3 here is CASSLGGSGTYEQYF. In nucleotides, the CDR3 is TGCGCCAGCAGCTTGGGTGGTAGCGGAACCTACGAGCAGTACTTC. The chain uses TRBV5-1 and TRBJ2-7, with a possible D match to TRBD2 (6 bases). The V and J ends lost 0 bases and 2 bases respectively, with 12 bases between them. Germline CDR1 and CDR2: SGHRS and YFSETQ. There are 15 residues in the CDR3.

This chain connects TRBV15 to TRBJ1-1; D is uncertain. V was cut by 0 bases and J by 11 bases, with 7 bases left in between. Germline V gene sequence: CDR1 LNHNV, CDR2 YYDKDF (reference sequence). The CDR3 is 11 residues long. As DNA, the CDR3 is TGTGCCACCAGCAGAGATCAGAGCGCTTTCTTT. Amino acids: CATSRDQSAFF. The full variable domain, completed using reference TRBV15 and TRBJ1-1, is DAMVIQNPRYQVTQFGKPVTLSCSQTLNHNVMYWYQQKSSQAPKLLFHYYDKDFNNEADTPDNFQSRRPNTSFCFLDIRSPGLGDTAMYLCATSRDQSAFFGQGTRLTVV.

J is TRBJ1-3 and V is TRBV6-2 or TRBV6-3, with D tentatively TRBD1 (5 bases). The V end was cut by 7 bases, the J end by 2 bases, with 12 bases between. The CDR3 runs 14 residues. Per germline, CDR1 MNHEY and CDR2 SVGEGT. The CDR3 reads CASNKPGAGNTIYF. The CDR3 nucleotides read TGTGCCAGCAATAAACCGGGGGCTGGAAACACCATATATTTT.

This chain links TRBV27 with TRBJ1-1; D may be TRBD1 (5 bases). The CDR3 runs to 15 residues. Trimming cost V 6 bases and J 1 base, with 15 bases left between them. Germline V CDR1 and CDR2: MNHEY, SMNVEV (reference sequence). CDR3 region: CASRIIHTGNTEAFF. In nucleotides, the CDR3 is TGTGCCAGCAGGATCATCCATACAGGGAACACTGAAGCTTTCTTT.

The chain couples TRBV12-3 or TRBV12-4 to TRBJ1-2; D perhaps matches TRBD1 (5 bases). The CDR3 sequence is 13 residues long. V lost 6 bases to trimming and J lost 4 bases, with 12 bases between them. CDR3 region: CASSWQGSYGYTF. The CDR3 DNA reads TGTGCCAGCAGCTGGCAGGGAAGCTATGGCTACACCTTC.

Notes on this clonotype: An end of the junction differs from the germline gene, which may be a read error. The chain uses TRBV6-5 and TRBJ1-6; D is undetermined. Germline V gene data show CDR1 as MNHEY and CDR2 as SVGAGI. The CDR3 covers 14 residues. As DNA, the CDR3 is TGTGCCTGCAGTGATGGTACAGCCAATTCACCCCTCCACTTT. It encodes CACSDGTANSPLHF.

This rearrangement joins TRBV20-1 to TRBJ2-1; 11 bases align to TRBD2. This CDR3 region has 19 residues. V lost 3 bases, J lost 0 bases, and 13 bases stayed unmatched. Germline loops: CDR1 DFQATT, CDR2 SNEGSKA (reference sequence). CDR3: CSASKSGLAGASSYNEQFF. The CDR3 DNA sequence: TGCAGTGCTAGTAAGTCCGGACTAGCGGGCGCGAGCTCCTACAATGAGCAGTTCTTC.

This clonotype occurred a few times. The genes are TRBV6-5 and TRBJ1-1; 7 bases are shared with TRBD1. The V and J ends lost 6 bases and 9 bases, in that order; junction bases with no gene match: 10. The V gene's germline CDR1 is MNHEY and CDR2 SVGAGI. The CDR3 consists of 13 residues. CDR3: CASSRQGFPQAFF. Here the CDR3 DNA reads TGTGCCAGCAGCCGACAGGGATTCCCCCAAGCTTTCTTT.

CDR3 DNA sequence: TGTGCCAGCAGCCCCACGAGGCTAGCGGCTTACAATGAGCAGTTCTTC. Translating it yields CASSPTRLAAYNEQFF. This chain uses TRBV27 with TRBJ2-1; 7 bases map to TRBD2. Germline V gene lookup returns CDR1 MNHEY and CDR2 SMNVEV (reference sequence). The CDR3 length is 16 residues. Trimming cost V 6 bases and J 4 bases; bases outside gene matches: 12.

The genes are TRBV2 and TRBJ2-3; D is undetermined. The germline V gene has CDR1 SNHLY and CDR2 FYNNEI. The CDR3 covers 15 residues. Trimming cost V 3 bases and J 1 base, with 11 bases left between them. CDR3 region: CASSDPSEGTDTQYF. The CDR3 DNA is TGTGCCAGCAGTGATCCCAGCGAAGGCACAGATACGCAGTATTTT.

This clonotype was seen only a few times. The chain is built from TRBV20-1 and TRBJ1-2, with D unresolved. The ends were cut back, 3 bases at V and 4 bases at J, with 12 bases in the middle. Germline V gene sequence: CDR1 DFQATT, CDR2 SNEGSKA (reference sequence). This CDR3 region has 13 residues. CDR3 sequence: CSARSSGSYGYTF. The CDR3 DNA reads as TGCAGTGCTAGGTCCTCCGGGTCCTATGGCTACACCTTC.

Only one count was recorded for this clonotype. The genes are TRBV9 and TRBJ1-2, with D unresolved. Germline CDR1 reads SGDLS; CDR2 reads YYNGEE. The CDR3 runs to 12 residues. Trimming removed 9 bases from V and 3 bases from J, with 12 bases in between. CDR3 DNA: TGTGCCACCAGAGAACGGGACTATGGCTACACCTTC. Protein sequence: CATRERDYGYTF.

This chain links TRBV19 with TRBJ1-1; D unresolved. Trimming stripped 3 bases from V and 1 base from J, with 6 bases between. Looked up from germline, CDR1 is LNHDA and CDR2 is SQIVND (reference sequence). This CDR3 is 13 amino acids long. The CDR3 DNA sequence: TGTGCCAGTAGTATCCGCGGGAACACTGAAGCTTTCTTT. This encodes CASSIRGNTEAFF.

CDR3 residues: CSASSLVTNYGYTF. The CDR3 coding sequence is TGCAGTGCTAGTTCGTTGGTTACAAACTATGGCTACACCTTC. This chain uses TRBV20-1 with TRBJ1-2, with unresolved D. Germline V gene lookup returns CDR1 DFQATT and CDR2 SNEGSKA (reference sequence). The CDR3 length is 14 residues. V lost 3 bases to trimming and J lost 2 bases, with 13 bases between them.